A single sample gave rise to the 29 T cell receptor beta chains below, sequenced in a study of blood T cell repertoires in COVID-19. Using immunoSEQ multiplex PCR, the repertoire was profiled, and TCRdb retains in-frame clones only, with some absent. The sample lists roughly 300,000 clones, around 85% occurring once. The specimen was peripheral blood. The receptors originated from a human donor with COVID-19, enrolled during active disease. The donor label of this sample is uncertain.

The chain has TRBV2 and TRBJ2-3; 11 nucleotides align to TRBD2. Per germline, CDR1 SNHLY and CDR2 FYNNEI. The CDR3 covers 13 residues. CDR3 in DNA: TGTGCTAGGACCGGGACTAGCGGAGATACGCAGTATTTT. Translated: CARTGTSGDTQYF.

CDR3 region: CASSYSTGGGSFFF. DNA for the CDR3: TGTGCCAGCAGTTACTCAACGGGAGGGGGTTCGTTCTTCTTC. The V gene is TRBV6-6, the J gene TRBJ2-1, with 8 nucleotides matching TRBD2. Trimming cost V 0 bases and J 16 bases; bases outside gene matches: 11. The CDR3 loop spans 14 amino acids. Per germline, CDR1 MNHNY and CDR2 SVGAGI (reference sequence).

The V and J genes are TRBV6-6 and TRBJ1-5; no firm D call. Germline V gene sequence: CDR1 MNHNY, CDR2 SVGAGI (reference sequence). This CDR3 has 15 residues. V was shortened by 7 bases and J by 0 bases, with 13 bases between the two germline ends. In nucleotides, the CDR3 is TGTGCCAGCACCTCGACTGTGAATAGCAATCAGCCCCAGCATTTT. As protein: CASTSTVNSNQPQHF.

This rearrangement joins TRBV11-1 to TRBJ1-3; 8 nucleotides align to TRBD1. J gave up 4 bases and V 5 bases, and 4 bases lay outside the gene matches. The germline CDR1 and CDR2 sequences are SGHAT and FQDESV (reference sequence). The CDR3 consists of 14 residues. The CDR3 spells CASSRDRSGNTIYF. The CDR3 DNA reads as TGTGCCAGCAGCCGGGACAGGTCCGGAAACACCATATATTTT.

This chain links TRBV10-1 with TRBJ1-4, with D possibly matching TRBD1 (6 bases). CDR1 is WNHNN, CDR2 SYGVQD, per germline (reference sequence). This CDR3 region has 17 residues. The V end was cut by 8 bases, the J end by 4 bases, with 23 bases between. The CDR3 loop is CASGGRLTGPDNEKLFF. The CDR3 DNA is TGCGCCAGCGGAGGACGCCTCACAGGGCCCGATAATGAAAAACTGTTTTTT.

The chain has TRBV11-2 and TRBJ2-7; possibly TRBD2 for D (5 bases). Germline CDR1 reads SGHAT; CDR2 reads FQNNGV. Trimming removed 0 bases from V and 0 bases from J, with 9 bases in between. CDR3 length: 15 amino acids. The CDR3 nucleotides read TGTGCCAGCAGCTTAGAGTCGGGAACCTCCTACGAGCAGTACTTC. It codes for CASSLESGTSYEQYF.

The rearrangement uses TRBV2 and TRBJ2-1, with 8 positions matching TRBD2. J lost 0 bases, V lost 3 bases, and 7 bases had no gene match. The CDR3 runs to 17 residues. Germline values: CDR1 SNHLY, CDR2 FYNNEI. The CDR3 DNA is TGTGCCAGCAGTGAGATGGCTAGCGGGTTCTCCTACAATGAGCAGTTCTTC. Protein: CASSEMASGFSYNEQFF.

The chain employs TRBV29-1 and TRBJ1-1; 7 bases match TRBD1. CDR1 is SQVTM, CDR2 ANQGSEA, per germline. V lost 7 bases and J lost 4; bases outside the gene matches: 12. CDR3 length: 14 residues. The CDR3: CSATPTGALTEAFF. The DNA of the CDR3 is TGCAGCGCTACACCTACAGGGGCGCTCACTGAAGCTTTCTTT.

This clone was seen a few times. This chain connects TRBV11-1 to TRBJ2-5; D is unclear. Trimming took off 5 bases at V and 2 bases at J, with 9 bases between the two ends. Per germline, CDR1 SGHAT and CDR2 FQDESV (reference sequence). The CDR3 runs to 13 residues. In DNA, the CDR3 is TGTGCCAGCAGCCGAGGTGCTCAAGAGACCCAGTACTTC. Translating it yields CASSRGAQETQYF.

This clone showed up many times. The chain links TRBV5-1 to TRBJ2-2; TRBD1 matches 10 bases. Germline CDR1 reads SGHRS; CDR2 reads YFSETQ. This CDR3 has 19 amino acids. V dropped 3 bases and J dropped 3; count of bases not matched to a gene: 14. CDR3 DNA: TGCGCCAGCAGCTCCAGACGACAAACGACAGGGGGCTACACCGGGGAGCTGTTTTTT. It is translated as CASSSRRQTTGGYTGELFF.

The CDR3 is CASSTGKETQYF. The CDR3 DNA follows: TGTGCCAGCTCGACAGGGAAAGAGACCCAGTACTTC. This rearrangement joins TRBV28 to TRBJ2-5, with TRBD1 identical over 7 bases. Germline V gives CDR1 MDHEN, CDR2 SYDVKM. Unmatched junction bases numbered 3, after V lost 8 bases and J lost 3 bases. The CDR3 is 12 amino acids.

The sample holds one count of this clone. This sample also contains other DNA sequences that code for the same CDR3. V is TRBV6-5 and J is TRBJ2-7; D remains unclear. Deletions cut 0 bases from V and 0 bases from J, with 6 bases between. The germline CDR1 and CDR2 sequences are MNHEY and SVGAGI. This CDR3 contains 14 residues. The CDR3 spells CASSYSRLSYEQYF. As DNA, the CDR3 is TGTGCCAGCAGTTACTCGCGGCTCTCCTACGAGCAGTACTTC.

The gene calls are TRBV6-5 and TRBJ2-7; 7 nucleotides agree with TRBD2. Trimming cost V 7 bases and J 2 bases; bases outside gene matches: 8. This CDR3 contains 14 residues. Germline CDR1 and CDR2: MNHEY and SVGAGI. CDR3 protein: CASINLAGAYEQYF. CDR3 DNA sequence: TGTGCCAGCATTAACTTAGCGGGCGCCTACGAGCAGTACTTC.

The DNA for the CDR3 is TGCGCCAGCAGCGAGACAGGAACTAATGAAAAACTGTTTTTT. It specifies CASSETGTNEKLFF. The J gene is TRBJ1-4, the V gene TRBV10-1, with a possible D match to TRBD1 (6 bases). Germline CDR1 is WNHNN and CDR2 is SYGVQD (reference sequence). The ends were cut back, 6 bases at V and 1 base at J, with 9 bases in the middle. The length of the CDR3 is 14 residues.

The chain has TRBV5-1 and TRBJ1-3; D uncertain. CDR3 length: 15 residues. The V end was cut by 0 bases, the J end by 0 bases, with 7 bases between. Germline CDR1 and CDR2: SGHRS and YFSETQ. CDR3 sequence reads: CASSLGLASGNTIYF. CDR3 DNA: TGCGCCAGCAGCTTGGGTCTAGCCTCTGGAAACACCATATATTTT.

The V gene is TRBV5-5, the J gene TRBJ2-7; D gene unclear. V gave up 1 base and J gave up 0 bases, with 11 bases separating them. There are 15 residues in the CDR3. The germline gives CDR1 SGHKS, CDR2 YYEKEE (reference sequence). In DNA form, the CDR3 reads TGTGCCAGCAGCTTGTCGGTCCAGGTCTCCTACGAGCAGTACTTC. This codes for CASSLSVQVSYEQYF.

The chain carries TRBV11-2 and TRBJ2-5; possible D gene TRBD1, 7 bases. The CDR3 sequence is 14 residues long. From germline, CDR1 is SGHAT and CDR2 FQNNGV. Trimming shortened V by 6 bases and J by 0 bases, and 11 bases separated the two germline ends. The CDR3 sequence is CASREGQNQETQYF. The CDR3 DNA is TGTGCCAGCAGGGAGGGACAGAACCAAGAGACCCAGTACTTC.

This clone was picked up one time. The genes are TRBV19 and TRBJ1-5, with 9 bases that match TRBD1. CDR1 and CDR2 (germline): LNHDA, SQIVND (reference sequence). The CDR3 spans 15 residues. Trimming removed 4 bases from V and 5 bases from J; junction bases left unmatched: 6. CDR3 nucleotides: TGTGCCAGTAGTAGAAGGGACAGGGAGGATCAGCCCCAGCATTTT. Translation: CASSRRDREDQPQHF.

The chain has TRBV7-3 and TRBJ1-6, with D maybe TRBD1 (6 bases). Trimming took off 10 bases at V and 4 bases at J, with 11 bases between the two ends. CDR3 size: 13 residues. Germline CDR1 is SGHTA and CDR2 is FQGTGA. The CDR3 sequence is CATRQEYNSPLHF. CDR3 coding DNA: TGTGCCACCAGACAGGAATATAATTCACCCCTCCACTTT.

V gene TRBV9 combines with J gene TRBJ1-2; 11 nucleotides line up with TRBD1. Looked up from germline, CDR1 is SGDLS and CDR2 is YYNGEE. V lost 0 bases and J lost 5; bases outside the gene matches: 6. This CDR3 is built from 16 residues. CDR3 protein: CASSVGDRGEGYGYTF. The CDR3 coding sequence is TGTGCCAGCAGCGTAGGGGACAGGGGGGAGGGTTATGGCTACACCTTC.

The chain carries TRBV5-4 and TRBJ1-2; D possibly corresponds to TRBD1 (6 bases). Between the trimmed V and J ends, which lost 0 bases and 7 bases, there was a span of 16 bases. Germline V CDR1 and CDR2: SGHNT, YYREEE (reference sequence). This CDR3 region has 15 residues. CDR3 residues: CASSLVGQGLGGYTF. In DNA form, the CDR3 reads TGTGCCAGCAGCTTGGTTGGCCAGGGGTTAGGTGGCTACACCTTC.

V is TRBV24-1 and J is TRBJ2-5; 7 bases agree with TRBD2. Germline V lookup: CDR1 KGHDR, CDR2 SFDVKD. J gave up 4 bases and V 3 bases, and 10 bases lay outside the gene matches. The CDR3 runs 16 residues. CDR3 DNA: TGTGCCACCAGTGATGGGGGAGGGGAACGGATAGAGACCCAGTACTTC. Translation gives CATSDGGGERIETQYF.

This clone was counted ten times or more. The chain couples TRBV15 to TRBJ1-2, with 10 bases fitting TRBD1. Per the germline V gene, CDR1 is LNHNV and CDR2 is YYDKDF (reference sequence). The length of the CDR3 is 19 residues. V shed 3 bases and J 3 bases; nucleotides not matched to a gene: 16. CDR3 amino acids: CATSSVTGTGVGVDYGYTF. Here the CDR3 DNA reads TGTGCCACCAGCAGCGTCACTGGGACAGGGGTCGGGGTGGACTATGGCTACACCTTC.

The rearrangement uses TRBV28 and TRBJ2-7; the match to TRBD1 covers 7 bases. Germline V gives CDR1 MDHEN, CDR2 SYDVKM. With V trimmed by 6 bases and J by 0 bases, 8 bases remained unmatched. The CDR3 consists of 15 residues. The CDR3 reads CASSRGQTSSYEQYF. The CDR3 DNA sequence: TGTGCCAGCAGCCGGGGACAGACGAGCTCCTACGAGCAGTACTTC. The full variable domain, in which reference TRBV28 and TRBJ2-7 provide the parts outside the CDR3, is DVKVTQSSRYLVKRTGEKVFLECVQDMDHENMFWYRQDPGLGLRLIYFSYDVKMKEKGDIPEGYSVSREKKERFSLILESASTNQTSMYLCASSRGQTSSYEQYFGPGTRLTVT.

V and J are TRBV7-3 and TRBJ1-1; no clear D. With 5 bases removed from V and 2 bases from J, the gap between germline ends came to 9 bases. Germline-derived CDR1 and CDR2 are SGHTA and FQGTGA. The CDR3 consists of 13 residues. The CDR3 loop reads CASSVASNTEAFF. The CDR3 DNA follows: TGTGCCAGCAGCGTCGCGAGTAACACTGAAGCTTTCTTT.

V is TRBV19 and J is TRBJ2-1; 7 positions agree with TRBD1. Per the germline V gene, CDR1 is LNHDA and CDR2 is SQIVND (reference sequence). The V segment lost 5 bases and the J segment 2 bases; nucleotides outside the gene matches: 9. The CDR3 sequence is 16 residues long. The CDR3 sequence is CASSPTTGTAYNEQFF. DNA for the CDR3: TGTGCCAGTAGTCCAACAACCGGGACAGCCTACAATGAGCAGTTCTTC.

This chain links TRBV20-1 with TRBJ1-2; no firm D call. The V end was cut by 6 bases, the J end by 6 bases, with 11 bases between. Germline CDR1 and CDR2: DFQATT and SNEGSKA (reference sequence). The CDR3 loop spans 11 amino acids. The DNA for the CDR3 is TGCAGTGCCAGGACTGCGCATGGCTACACCTTC. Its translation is CSARTAHGYTF.

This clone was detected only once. The CDR3 sequence: CASAEQGANGELFF. Here the CDR3 DNA reads TGCGCCAGCGCCGAACAGGGGGCGAACGGGGAGCTGTTTTTT. The rearrangement links TRBV4-1 to TRBJ2-2; TRBD1 aligns across 9 bases. V shed 8 bases and J 7 bases; nucleotides not matched to a gene: 8. The CDR3 is 14 amino acids. From germline, CDR1 is MGHRA and CDR2 YSYEKL.

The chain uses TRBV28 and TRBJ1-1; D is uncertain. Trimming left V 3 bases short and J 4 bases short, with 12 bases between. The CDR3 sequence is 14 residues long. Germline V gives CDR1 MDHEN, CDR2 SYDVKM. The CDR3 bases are TGTGCCAGCAGTTTTCATCGCTTCGGCACTGAAGCTTTCTTT. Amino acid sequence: CASSFHRFGTEAFF.